This T cell receptor beta chain was obtained from a study of T cells in Graves' hyperthyroidism and ophthalmopathy. CDR1 is SQVTM, CDR2 ANQGSEA, per germline. CDR3 length: 14 amino acids. The V gene lost 1 base and the J gene lost 1 base, with 10 bases spanning the gap. TCR beta CDR3 region amplification was performed from RNA transcripts. Using the HTBI primer set, a first-round RT-PCR was run on the TCR CDR3. TCRdb reanalysed the multiplex PCR reads using MiXCR and keeps one entry per CDR3 protein. Of under 350,000 distinct CDR3 sequences listed, roughly 18% are singletons. This TCR came from a woman aged 45-65 years with Graves' hyperthyroidism. The rearrangement uses TRBV29-1 and TRBJ1-1; D unclear. What was sequenced was blood. The CDR3 loop reads CSVEGAGGNTEAFF. CDR3 nucleotides: TGCAGCGTTGAAGGGGCAGGTGGGAACACTGAAGCTTTCTTT.